These 23 T cell receptor beta chains share one sample of origin, sequenced in a study of technical replicates of blood from a handful of donors. The repertoire was sequenced with immunoSEQ multiplex PCR; TCRdb's copy has only in-frame clones and lacks some. The sample includes 14,000 or so clones, over 80% of them seen just once. Sequencing used PBMCs. The origin of the receptors is a human donor in good health.

The rearrangement links TRBV5-1 to TRBJ1-2; no clear D. The CDR3 is 13 amino acids. Germline V CDR1 and CDR2: SGHRS, YFSETQ. Trimming took 4 bases from V and 6 from J, leaving 13 bases between them. Here the CDR3 DNA reads TGCGCCAGCAGCCGAGGGCAGGTTAATGGCTACACCTTC. It translates to CASSRGQVNGYTF.

The V and J genes are TRBV18 and TRBJ2-3, with 8 bases identical to TRBD2. Per the germline V gene, CDR1 is KGHSH and CDR2 is LQKENI. Trimming at V came to 0 bases and at J to 2 bases, leaving 7 bases not matched to a gene. The CDR3 spans 17 residues. DNA of the CDR3: TGTGCCAGCTCACCACCGAGTGTTAGCGGGACCACAGATACGCAGTATTTT. Encoded protein: CASSPPSVSGTTDTQYF.

In this sample, this clone turned up a few times. The chain carries TRBV19 and TRBJ2-1, with 14 bases identical to TRBD2. The CDR3 extends over 17 amino acids. CDR1 and CDR2 (germline): LNHDA, SQIVND (reference sequence). With 1 base clipped from V and 10 bases from J, the junction kept 9 bases outside the gene matches. In DNA form, the CDR3 reads TGTGCCAGTAGTATAGTCGGGGGACTAGCGGGAGCAGGGGAGCAGTTCTTC. It codes for CASSIVGGLAGAGEQFF.

V is TRBV27 and J is TRBJ2-3; 13 positions agree with TRBD2. V was pared by 5 bases and J by 0 bases, with 8 bases of the junction left unmatched. Germline loops: CDR1 MNHEY, CDR2 SMNVEV (reference sequence). The CDR3 sequence is 18 residues long. CDR3 sequence: CASSQPGLAGLSTDTQYF. DNA for the CDR3: TGTGCCAGCAGTCAACCGGGACTAGCGGGACTTAGCACAGATACGCAGTATTTT.

This sequence joins TRBV2 and TRBJ2-3; perhaps TRBD1 as D (5 bases). The CDR3 totals 15 residues. From germline, CDR1 is SNHLY and CDR2 FYNNEI. V lost 4 bases, J lost 2 bases, and 13 bases lay in between. The CDR3 bases are TGTGCCAGCAGTGGGGTAGGGGCGAACACAGATACGCAGTATTTT. As protein: CASSGVGANTDTQYF.

The rearrangement links TRBV6-4 to TRBJ2-1; 9 positions match TRBD1. CDR1 is MRHNA, CDR2 SNTAGT, per germline. The CDR3 is 16 amino acids. V gave up 5 bases and J gave up 6 bases; unmatched junction bases: 11. CDR3 in amino acids: CASSTLPMTGGNEQFF. The CDR3 region has the DNA TGTGCCAGCAGTACCCTACCTATGACAGGGGGCAATGAGCAGTTCTTC.

The table lists this clone with a few counts. The rearrangement joins TRBV19 to TRBJ2-3, with 11 bases fitting TRBD2. The germline V gene encodes CDR1 LNHDA and CDR2 SQIVND (reference sequence). The CDR3 sequence is 16 residues long. V was clipped by 3 bases and J by 4 bases; unmatched bases: 6. In DNA form, the CDR3 reads TGTGCCAGTAGTATTGCCCTAGCGGGAGGAGCAGATACGCAGTATTTT. It is translated as CASSIALAGGADTQYF.

V gene TRBV7-9 combines with J gene TRBJ1-2, with TRBD1 as a possible D gene (6 bases). Germline CDR1 is SEHNR and CDR2 is FQNEAQ (reference sequence). CDR3 length equals 14 residues. The V gene lost 1 base and the J gene lost 4 bases, with 10 bases spanning the gap. The CDR3, as DNA: TGTGCCAGCAGCTTAGAGGGGGTTACCTATGGCTACACCTTC. As protein: CASSLEGVTYGYTF. Full variable domain (remainder filled in from reference TRBV7-9 and TRBJ1-2): DTGVSQNPRHKITKRGQNVTFRCDPISEHNRLYWYRQTLGQGPEFLTYFQNEAQLEKSRLLSDRFSAERPKGSFSTLEIQRTEQGDSAMYLCASSLEGVTYGYTFGSGTRLTVV.

This chain connects TRBV5-1 to TRBJ2-2; 8 bases match TRBD2. Trimming at V came to 9 bases and at J to 4 bases, leaving 8 bases not matched to a gene. The germline gives CDR1 SGHRS, CDR2 YFSETQ. The CDR3 is made up of 14 amino acids. This CDR3 reads CATRGLVSTGELFF. In nucleotides, the CDR3 is TGCGCCACCCGGGGACTAGTATCCACCGGGGAGCTGTTTTTT.

The rearrangement links TRBV15 to TRBJ1-5; TRBD1 might be the D (5 bases). This CDR3 spans 14 amino acids. Germline V gene data show CDR1 as LNHNV and CDR2 as YYDKDF (reference sequence). Between the trimmed V and J ends, which lost 8 bases and 2 bases, there was a span of 13 bases. The DNA for the CDR3 is TGTGCCACCGGGGGGGGGATAGGCAATCAGCCCCAGCATTTT. Translation gives CATGGGIGNQPQHF.

The chain is built from TRBV7-2 and TRBJ2-3; TRBD2 matches 8 bases. This CDR3 region has 14 residues. Looked up from germline, CDR1 is SGHTA and CDR2 is FQGNSA. V shed 2 bases, J shed 3 bases, and the junction held 1 base outside the gene matches. CDR3 in amino acids: CASSLSGSTDTQYF. In DNA form, the CDR3 reads TGTGCCAGCAGCTTAAGCGGGAGTACAGATACGCAGTATTTT.

V usage is TRBV6-4 and J usage is TRBJ2-3; 7 bases match TRBD2. The CDR3 sequence is 16 residues long. Trimming removed 0 bases from V and 2 bases from J; junction bases left unmatched: 5. Germline V gives CDR1 MRHNA, CDR2 SNTAGT. The CDR3 DNA reads TGTGCCAGCAGTGACTCTGCGCGGGAGATCACAGATACGCAGTATTTT. As protein: CASSDSAREITDTQYF.

V usage is TRBV28 and J usage is TRBJ1-3; TRBD1 matches at 11 bases. Germline values: CDR1 MDHEN, CDR2 SYDVKM. Losses at the gene ends were 4 bases for V and 0 bases for J; bases not matched to a gene: 8. The CDR3 covers 18 residues. CDR3 in amino acids: CASSSGQGVSSSGNTIYF. DNA for the CDR3: TGTGCCAGCAGTTCGGGACAGGGGGTTTCTAGCTCTGGAAACACCATATATTTT.

V is TRBV5-1 and J is TRBJ2-7; unclear D gene. Trimming cost V 4 bases and J 7 bases, with 18 bases left between them. Germline loops: CDR1 SGHRS, CDR2 YFSETQ. The CDR3 contains 14 residues. CDR3 in amino acids: CASSPPVASQEQYF. The CDR3 DNA follows: TGCGCCAGCAGCCCACCCGTGGCCTCCCAAGAGCAGTACTTC.

V is TRBV6-6 and J is TRBJ2-3, with 14 positions matching TRBD2. Germline values: CDR1 MNHNY, CDR2 SVGAGI (reference sequence). The CDR3 consists of 16 residues. V was pared by 5 bases and J by 5 bases, with 6 bases of the junction left unmatched. As DNA, the CDR3 is TGTGCCAGCAGTCCCGGGACTAGCGGGAGTATAGATACGCAGTATTTT. Translating it yields CASSPGTSGSIDTQYF.

In this sample, this clone turned up a few times. The genes are TRBV28 and TRBJ2-7; D not resolved. The germline CDR1 and CDR2 sequences are MDHEN and SYDVKM. CDR3 length: 11 amino acids. V was clipped by 8 bases and J by 3 bases, with 8 bases between them. The CDR3 region has the DNA TGTGCCAGCGCGTCTTACTACGAGCAGTACTTC. Translated, it gives CASASYYEQYF.

The chain joins TRBV5-1 to TRBJ1-2; TRBD1 matches 8 bases. Losses at the gene ends were 0 bases for V and 7 bases for J; bases not matched to a gene: 2. This CDR3 has 13 residues. Germline V gene lookup returns CDR1 SGHRS and CDR2 YFSETQ. The CDR3 sequence is CASSLADRAGYTF. CDR3 nucleotide sequence: TGCGCCAGCAGCTTGGCGGACAGGGCTGGCTACACCTTC.

The J gene is TRBJ1-2, the V gene TRBV4-1, with 7 bases identical to TRBD1. The CDR3 totals 16 residues. V was pared by 3 bases and J by 5 bases, with 12 bases of the junction left unmatched. Germline V gene lookup returns CDR1 MGHRA and CDR2 YSYEKL. CDR3 DNA sequence: TGCGCCAGCAGCCAGGAAAAGACAGGGTCCCCATATGGCTACACCTTC. Translated, it gives CASSQEKTGSPYGYTF.

The chain recombines TRBV7-9 with TRBJ2-5; D not certain. With 1 base removed from V and 5 bases from J, the gap between germline ends came to 8 bases. CDR3 length equals 13 residues. Germline V gives CDR1 SEHNR, CDR2 FQNEAQ (reference sequence). The DNA of the CDR3 is TGTGCCAGCAGCTTAGTACAGTGGGAGACCCAGTACTTC. It translates to CASSLVQWETQYF. Looking up the rest from reference TRBV7-9 and TRBJ2-5 gives the full variable domain: DTGVSQNPRHKITKRGQNVTFRCDPISEHNRLYWYRQTLGQGPEFLTYFQNEAQLEKSRLLSDRFSAERPKGSFSTLEIQRTEQGDSAMYLCASSLVQWETQYFGPGTRLLVL.

V usage is TRBV30 and J usage is TRBJ2-7; 10 bases agree with TRBD1. This CDR3 comprises 15 residues. Per germline, CDR1 GTSNPN and CDR2 SVGIG (reference sequence). Trimming at V came to 0 bases and at J to 7 bases, leaving 9 bases not matched to a gene. The CDR3 here is CAWSVAGTGVREQYF. For the CDR3, the DNA is TGTGCCTGGAGTGTAGCCGGGACAGGGGTGAGAGAGCAGTACTTC.

CDR3 DNA: TGTGCCAGCAGTGAAGCTCTTCTAGTCTACGAGCAGTACTTC. The encoded protein is CASSEALLVYEQYF. V is TRBV2 and J is TRBJ2-7; no firm D call. Per the germline V gene, CDR1 is SNHLY and CDR2 is FYNNEI. V lost 0 bases to trimming and J lost 3 bases, with 9 bases between them. This CDR3 spans 14 amino acids.

The V and J genes are TRBV6-6 and TRBJ2-1; the match to TRBD2 covers 7 bases. Germline assignment: CDR1 MNHNY and CDR2 SVGAGI (reference sequence). The length of the CDR3 is 15 residues. V was clipped by 6 bases and J by 10 bases; unmatched bases: 15. CDR3 loop: CASSTLGRGANEQFF. DNA for the CDR3: TGTGCCAGCAGCACCCTGGGGAGGGGCGCAAACGAGCAGTTCTTC.

The CDR3 nucleotides are TGTGCCAGCAGCAAACAAAGGCACGATACAGGAGAGCAGTACTTC. Translating it yields CASSKQRHDTGEQYF. This chain uses TRBV6-5 with TRBJ2-7, with D possibly matching TRBD1 (5 bases). The V end was cut by 6 bases, the J end by 7 bases, with 22 bases between. Germline V gives CDR1 MNHEY, CDR2 SVGAGI. The CDR3 loop spans 15 amino acids.